A single T cell receptor (beta chain) is shown here with its context. Its binding antigen is unknown. No base quality information exists; no much larger clone differs at one position. V loses 3 bases, J loses 1 base, and the germline ends lie 16 bases apart. The CDR3 has 16 amino acids, counting the end cysteine and valine. Only the CDR3 DNA stays, 48 bases, in frame from base 1. CDR1 and CDR2 were assigned from the germline V gene as MDHEN and SYDVKM. The intended sense of this specimen's time point label: baseline before first vaccination. Vaccinee samples were obtained from the UK trials COV001 and COV002, which included a single-blind randomized controlled phase 2/3 trial of AZD1222 (ChAdOx1 nCoV-19) in healthy adults. Trial participant PBMC samples were collected at day 0 and day 28 after the second dose for TCRbeta chain sequencing. This entry is derived from a study of T cell responses to AZD1222 COVID-19 vaccine (dated by TCRdb to the early 2020s). With regard to the full study: AZD1222 recipients with second doses at about 4 weeks or about 12 weeks were pooled, because spike-specific TCR depth and breadth did not differ between schedules. A total of over 230 trial participants underwent TCR sequencing, of whom 207 received two doses of AZD1222 and 26 received two doses of the MenACWY control vaccine. Trial participants were enrolled by age into subgroups of 18-55, 56-69 and 70-plus years, and about 150, 27 and 61 TCR-sequenced participants, respectively, were included in these subgroups.

The CDR3 regions of human TCRbeta chains were subjected to immunosequencing. As for the original processing: TCRs in the repertoires were matched against a reference library of SARS-CoV-2-specific TCRs that had been generated with the MIRA antigen-specificity platform. Breadth meant the fraction of unique TCRs that were SARS-CoV-2-associated, whereas depth meant the fraction of total T cells that were SARS-CoV-2-associated. Each spike-specific TCR was assigned to its reactive spike region and to a CD4 or CD8 class using the MIRA data. Log10-transformed breadth and depth values were compared by one-way ANOVA with Sidak's multiple comparisons tests. TCRdb obtained this table from immuneACCESS and retained in-frame rearrangements with V and J assigned. These tables miss some clones; where compared with another copy, unresolved V genes account for less than half of the shortfall, and the remainder is unexplained. V, J and clone size are taken as reported in that table, and D and trimming were inferred from the DNA itself. In this sample the table shows around 150,000 clones, approximately 94% of which occur a single time. The ten biggest clones cover over 0.95% of the sample.

Overall study outcomes, separate from this receptor: Because no day 14 peak-response samples were available, the repertoires could be characterized only after the peak T cell response. After two AZD1222 doses, both the breadth and the depth of spike-specific TCRs were significantly higher than at day 0 and than in MenACWY recipients. Reportedly, almost half of the unique spike-specific TCRs recognized epitopes lying outside the regions that are mutated in the B.1.351 and B.1.1.7 variants. In the small 56-69-year group, the increase in depth fell short of significance, most likely because of low power. Conclusions about previously exposed vaccinees are limited because only a handful of AZD1222 recipients were SARS-CoV-2 seropositive at baseline. CD4 TCRs associated with the vaccine covered the entire spike protein, and the dominant responses were in regions 160-218 and 743-854. Most participants were white British and females outnumbered males, and the authors suggested that clonal diversity may have been underestimated.

This sample comprised peripheral blood, obtained on day 0 of AZD1222 vaccination. The chain employs TRBV28 and TRBJ2-7; a tentative D call is TRBD1 (6 bases match). The sequence was collected from an adult in good health. The CDR3 amino acid sequence is: CASSFSHKDRSYEQYV. The base sequence is TGTGCCAGCAGTTTCTCACATAAAGACAGGTCCTACGAGCAGTACGTC.